These 24 T cell receptor beta chains came from one sample sequenced in a study of T cells in Graves' hyperthyroidism and ophthalmopathy. TCR beta CDR3 regions were amplified from RNA. The TCR CDR3 was amplified in a first-round RT-PCR using the HTBI primer set. MiXCR, applied by TCRdb to the multiplex PCR reads, yields one record per CDR3 protein. Of 210,000 or so distinct CDR3 sequences listed, 15% to 20% were seen once; the top ten hold under 65%. The sequencing input was blood. The receptors derive from a man aged 50 or older with Graves' hyperthyroidism.

At least ten counts were recorded for this clonotype. The rearrangement links TRBV3-1 to TRBJ2-7; 9 nucleotides agree with TRBD2. CDR1 and CDR2 (germline): LGHDT, YNNKEL (reference sequence). V shed 3 bases, J shed 7 bases, and the junction held 16 bases outside the gene matches. This CDR3 is built from 17 residues. As DNA, the CDR3 is TGTGCCAGCAGCCATATTGCTAGCGGGAACTCTTTTCGTGAGCAGTACTTC. Translation: CASSHIASGNSFREQYF.

The sample holds a few counts of this clonotype. The CDR3 here is CASSQDPPGPRQETQYF. The CDR3 nucleotides read TGCGCCAGCAGCCAAGATCCCCCCGGACCGCGTCAAGAGACCCAGTACTTC. This rearrangement joins TRBV4-1 to TRBJ2-5; D not resolved. V was trimmed by 0 bases and J by 2 bases, leaving 16 bases between them. The CDR3 is made up of 17 amino acids. CDR1 and CDR2 from the germline V gene are MGHRA and YSYEKL.

This clonotype was detected ten times or more. The chain combines TRBV29-1 with TRBJ2-3, with D possibly called TRBD1 or TRBD2 (6 bases each). V lost 6 bases to trimming and J lost 9 bases, with 22 bases between them. Germline V CDR1 and CDR2: SQVTM, ANQGSEA. The CDR3 extends over 14 amino acids. The CDR3 sequence: CSVETGGGRNTQYF. The CDR3 DNA reads as TGCAGCGTCGAGACAGGAGGGGGGCGCAACACGCAGTATTTT.

A few counts support this clonotype. V is TRBV6-7 and J is TRBJ1-4; D uncertain. TRBV6-7 is an ORF, with its function uncertain. The CDR3 covers 12 residues. The V end lost 8 bases, the J end lost 3 bases, and 7 bases lay between the germline ends. CDR3 in amino acids: CASEWANEKLFF. DNA for the CDR3: TGTGCCAGCGAATGGGCTAATGAAAAACTGTTTTTT.

V and J are TRBV27 and TRBJ2-1, with 10 nucleotides matching TRBD1. Looked up from germline, CDR1 is MNHEY and CDR2 is SMNVEV (reference sequence). This CDR3 has 14 residues. After removal of 9 bases from V and 8 bases from J, the junction contained 10 bases not matched to a gene. CDR3 residues: CASKGTGVYDEQFF. CDR3 DNA: TGTGCCAGTAAAGGGACAGGGGTTTACGATGAGCAGTTCTTC.

This clonotype was seen many times. The chain uses TRBV28 and TRBJ2-3, with TRBD2 matching over 9 bases. The CDR3 is 16 residues long. Per the germline V gene, CDR1 is MDHEN and CDR2 is SYDVKM. V shed 6 bases and J 2 bases; nucleotides not matched to a gene: 9. This CDR3 is CASSRSSGIHTDTQYF. The CDR3, as DNA: TGTGCCAGCAGCCGCTCTAGCGGGATTCACACAGATACGCAGTATTTT.

This clonotype was recorded a few times. The junction shows a germline mismatch at one end, possibly a read error. The J gene is TRBJ1-4, the V gene TRBV3-1; D is possibly TRBD1 (5 bases). Germline values: CDR1 LGHDT, CDR2 YNNKEL (reference sequence). The CDR3 runs to 13 residues. CDR3 protein: CACSGTEPVKLFF. CDR3 DNA sequence: TGTGCCTGCAGCGGGACGGAACCTGTAAAACTGTTTTTT.

The chain is built from TRBV5-1 and TRBJ2-7, with D uncertain. The CDR3 contains 13 residues. The germline V gene encodes CDR1 SGHRS and CDR2 YFSETQ. Trimming removed 0 bases at V and 7 bases at J, with 11 bases between. The CDR3 spells CASSLAGPREQYF. DNA of the CDR3: TGCGCCAGCAGCTTGGCCGGGCCCAGGGAGCAGTACTTC.

This clonotype has only a few counts. The chain combines TRBV27 with TRBJ2-1; 9 nucleotides match TRBD2. CDR1 is MNHEY and CDR2 is SMNVEV in the germline V gene (reference sequence). V lost 2 bases to trimming and J lost 6 bases; unmatched junction nucleotides: 5. The CDR3 has 15 residues. The CDR3 bases are TGTGCCAGCAGTTTAAGCCTAGCGGGAAGCAATGAGCAGTTCTTC. It yields the protein CASSLSLAGSNEQFF.

This clonotype was observed at least ten times. The rearrangement links TRBV20-1 to TRBJ2-7, with D unclear. This CDR3 has 13 residues. Germline V gives CDR1 DFQATT, CDR2 SNEGSKA (reference sequence). V was clipped by 3 bases and J by 0 bases, with 9 bases between them. CDR3 residues: CSARSLTSYEQYF. The CDR3 nucleotides read TGCAGTGCTAGGAGCCTTACCTCCTACGAGCAGTACTTC.

This clonotype was detected ten times or more. The chain is built from TRBV29-1 and TRBJ2-1; D gene ambiguous. The CDR3 extends over 13 amino acids. The ends were cut back, 8 bases at V and 1 base at J, with 12 bases in the middle. The germline V gene has CDR1 SQVTM and CDR2 ANQGSEA. The DNA for the CDR3 is TGCAGCTCCCAGTTGGGGTCCTACAATGAGCAGTTCTTC. This sequence encodes CSSQLGSYNEQFF.

This clonotype was observed at least ten times. The rearrangement links TRBV3-1 to TRBJ2-1; D is unresolved. Germline values: CDR1 LGHDT, CDR2 YNNKEL (reference sequence). Deletions cut 1 base from V and 9 bases from J, with 13 bases between. CDR3 length: 14 residues. The CDR3 region is CASSQGYGFGEQFF. In DNA, the CDR3 is TGTGCCAGCAGCCAAGGATATGGATTCGGTGAGCAGTTCTTC.

This clonotype was counted many times. The gene calls are TRBV7-8 and TRBJ2-1; 11 nucleotides align to TRBD2. The V segment lost 1 base and the J segment 5 bases; nucleotides outside the gene matches: 4. This CDR3 is 16 amino acids long. Germline values: CDR1 SGHVS, CDR2 FQNEAQ. In DNA, the CDR3 is TGTGCCAGCAGCTTAGTGAGACTAGCGGGGAACAATGAGCAGTTCTTC. It is translated as CASSLVRLAGNNEQFF.

This clonotype came up many times. V usage is TRBV12-3 or TRBV12-4 and J usage is TRBJ2-7; D is unclear. The CDR3 runs 11 residues. Trimming stripped 5 bases from V and 3 bases from J, with 5 bases between. The CDR3 region is CASSLDYEQYF. The CDR3 region has the DNA TGTGCCAGCAGTCTGGACTACGAGCAGTACTTC.

This clonotype was seen once. The CDR3, as DNA: TGTGCCAGTAGTATAGAGGGCCACAGGGGTCTGGATGAGCAGTTCTTC. Its translation: CASSIEGHRGLDEQFF. The chain joins TRBV19 to TRBJ2-1, with TRBD1 matching over 7 bases. After removal of 0 bases from V and 8 bases from J, the junction contained 10 bases not matched to a gene. CDR1 and CDR2 from the germline V gene are LNHDA and SQIVND (reference sequence). The CDR3 covers 16 residues.

This clonotype has a count of ten or more. The V gene is TRBV12-3 or TRBV12-4, the J gene TRBJ2-3; TRBD1 or TRBD2 may be the D gene (6 bases each). The CDR3 runs to 14 residues. Trimming left V 7 bases short and J 6 bases short, with 17 bases between. The CDR3 here is CASNTGAAGDTQYF. The CDR3 bases are TGTGCCAGCAACACGGGGGCGGCAGGGGATACGCAGTATTTT.

Ten or more counts support this clonotype. The V gene is TRBV20-1, the J gene TRBJ2-7; D remains unclear. The CDR3 runs 12 residues. V dropped 0 bases and J dropped 4 bases, with 7 bases sitting between them. Germline assignment: CDR1 DFQATT and CDR2 SNEGSKA (reference sequence). This CDR3 reads CSARDLKYEQYF. Here the CDR3 DNA reads TGCAGTGCTAGAGATCTCAAATACGAGCAGTACTTC.

This clonotype came up a few times. The chain recombines TRBV7-9 with TRBJ1-2, with D unclear. The CDR3 spans 12 residues. Deletions cut 1 base from V and 8 bases from J, with 8 bases between. CDR1 is SEHNR, CDR2 FQNEAQ, per germline (reference sequence). The CDR3 nucleotides are TGTGCCAGCAGCTTAGTTCCCGACGGCTACACCTTC. Protein: CASSLVPDGYTF.

This clonotype came up once. The chain carries TRBV9 and TRBJ2-1; no definite D call. The CDR3 covers 16 residues. V lost 0 bases and J lost 7, with 17 bases in between. CDR1 is SGDLS and CDR2 is YYNGEE in the germline V gene. The CDR3 region has the DNA TGTGCCAGCAGCGTAGGAAATAGCCCACTGGGGAATGAGCAGTTCTTC. It is translated as CASSVGNSPLGNEQFF.

Many counts were recorded for this clonotype. In nucleotides, the CDR3 is TGTGCCAGCAGCTCCCGGAGGCAGGGGAGGCCCTACGAGCAGTACTTC. It translates to CASSSRRQGRPYEQYF. This chain uses TRBV11-2 with TRBJ2-7; D is tentatively TRBD1 or TRBD2 (6 bases each). V shed 4 bases and J shed 2 bases, with 18 bases lying between them. This CDR3 spans 16 amino acids. Germline assignment: CDR1 SGHAT and CDR2 FQNNGV.

The CDR3 protein is CSVARTGSETQYF. CDR3 coding DNA: TGCAGCGTCGCCAGGACAGGGTCGGAGACCCAGTACTTC. This chain links TRBV29-1 with TRBJ2-5, with 8 bases aligning to TRBD1. The CDR3 sequence is 13 residues long. Germline CDR1 is SQVTM and CDR2 is ANQGSEA. V lost 6 bases to trimming and J lost 5 bases; unmatched junction nucleotides: 8.

The chain employs TRBV30 and TRBJ1-2, with D unclear. The CDR3 totals 13 residues. Germline V gene lookup returns CDR1 GTSNPN and CDR2 SVGIG (reference sequence). V lost 0 bases, J lost 6 bases, and 11 bases lay in between. The CDR3 loop is CAWSVRSSNGYTF. DNA for the CDR3: TGTGCCTGGAGTGTACGGTCCAGTAATGGCTACACCTTC.

The chain combines TRBV19 with TRBJ1-5; D is ambiguous. The V gene's germline CDR1 is LNHDA and CDR2 SQIVND (reference sequence). The V end was cut by 6 bases, the J end by 1 base, with 13 bases between. The CDR3 runs to 15 residues. CDR3 nucleotides: TGTGCCAGTAGCGAAATAGGGAAGAGCAATCAGCCCCAGCATTTT. Translation: CASSEIGKSNQPQHF.

This clonotype appeared many times. The chain couples TRBV11-2 to TRBJ2-7, with D hard to call. V lost 5 bases and J lost 2, with 16 bases in between. The CDR3 runs 15 residues. Germline V CDR1 and CDR2: SGHAT, FQNNGV. Here the CDR3 reads CASSPEDREPYEQYF. In nucleotides, the CDR3 is TGTGCCAGCAGCCCCGAGGACCGTGAGCCCTACGAGCAGTACTTC.